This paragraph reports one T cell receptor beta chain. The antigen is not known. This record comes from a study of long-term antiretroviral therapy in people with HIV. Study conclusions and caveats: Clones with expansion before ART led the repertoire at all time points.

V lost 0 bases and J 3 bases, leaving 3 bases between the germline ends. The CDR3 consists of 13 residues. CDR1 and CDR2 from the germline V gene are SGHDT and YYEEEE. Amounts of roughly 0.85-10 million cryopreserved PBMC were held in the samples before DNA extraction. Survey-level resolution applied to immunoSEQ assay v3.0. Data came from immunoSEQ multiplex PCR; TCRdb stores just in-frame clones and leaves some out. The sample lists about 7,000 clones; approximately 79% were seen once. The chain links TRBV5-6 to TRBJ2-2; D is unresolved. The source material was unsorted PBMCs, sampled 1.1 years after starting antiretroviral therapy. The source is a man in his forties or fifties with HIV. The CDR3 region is CASSLGYTGELFF. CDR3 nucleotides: TGTGCCAGCAGCTTGGGATACACCGGGGAGCTGTTTTTT.